The clone carrying this T cell receptor beta chain was observed many times. The antigen is unknown. Germline-derived CDR1 and CDR2 are MNHNS and SASEGT. This CDR3 is 12 amino acids long. The germline V and J ends were trimmed by 6 bases and 5 bases, with 10 bases remaining between them. The data stem from a study of tumor and adjacent non-tumor tissue in lung cancer. For the study at large: There were some 11 adenocarcinoma, 2 squamous cell carcinoma and 1 small cell lung cancer cases. Whole-study findings and limits: Tumor repertoires had a smaller top 100 clone share than normal lung.

A modified ARM-PCR protocol with three rounds of nested PCR amplified TCRbeta. One entry per CDR3 protein results from TCRdb running MiXCR on the multiplex PCR reads. The sample includes approximately 76,000 distinct CDR3 sequences, 65% to 75% of them seen just once. This sample's RNA came from whole unsorted tissue. Chemotherapy-naive patients with new lung cancer underwent thoracic surgery in China, August–November 2014. The chain employs TRBV6-1 and TRBJ2-5; possible D gene TRBD2, 6 bases. The TCR originated in an older woman with non-small cell lung cancer. Sequences were obtained from lung tumor tissue. CDR3 in DNA: TGTGCCAGCAGCCTTCGGGGGGAGACCCAGTACTTC. Translated, it gives CASSLRGETQYF.